This T cell receptor beta chain was recorded in a study of T cells in localized non-small cell lung cancer. Here immunoSEQ multiplex PCR was the method, and the copy in TCRdb shows in-frame clones only, minus some. This sample carries roughly 84,000 clones, more than 75% of them seen once, and the ten largest clones take less than 25%. Trimming took off 5 bases at V and 4 bases at J, with 16 bases between the two ends. Germline V gene data show CDR1 as SGHKS and CDR2 as YYEKEE (reference sequence). This CDR3 region has 15 residues. Details on this clone: As yet, its antigen is unknown.

General observations from the study: Compared with tumor, uninvolved adjacent lung displayed greater T cell clonality, ranking highest overall.

The origin of this receptor is a woman aged 35-75 years with stage I squamous cell lung carcinoma. Material: peripheral blood, obtained before any cancer treatment. This chain uses TRBV5-5 with TRBJ1-5; no reliable D call. The CDR3: CASRREGLRNQPQHF. In DNA form, the CDR3 reads TGTGCCAGCAGAAGGGAAGGTCTACGAAATCAGCCCCAGCATTTT. The full variable domain, rest sourced from reference TRBV5-5 and TRBJ1-5, is DAGVTQSPTHLIKTRGQQVTLRCSPISGHKSVSWYQQVLGQGPQFIFQYYEKEERGRGNFPDRFSARQFPNYSSELNVNALLLGDSALYLCASRREGLRNQPQHFGDGTRLSIL.